These T cell receptor beta chains were read from a single sample in a study of blood T cell repertoires in COVID-19. Here immunoSEQ multiplex PCR was the method, and the copy in TCRdb shows in-frame clones only, minus some. In the table there are about 230,000 clones, just under 90% of which are singletons. Sequenced sample: PBMCs or T cells enriched from blood (not recorded which). The source is a woman in her twenties or thirties with acute COVID-19. Both conserved end residues are part of each CDR3. The order of the fields is clone size, J gene, D gene, V gene, CDR3 protein, CDR3 DNA. D genes are given only for firm matches. Expanded clones get a size class; other rows say once, few or many, or leave the size out.

>-|TRBJ1-2|-|TRBV7-2
CASSVDGGLGYGYTF
TGTGCCAGCAGCGTGGACGGGGGGTTGGGCTATGGCTACACCTTC
>-|TRBJ2-7|TRBD1|TRBV7-6
CASSLDRGGLEQYF
TGTGCCAGCAGCTTGGACAGGGGAGGGCTCGAGCAGTACTTC
>-|TRBJ2-5|-|TRBV7-2
CASSARASETQYF
TGTGCCAGCAGCGCGCGGGCCTCCGAGACCCAGTACTTC
>-|TRBJ1-5|-|TRBV19
CASTPSTAYSNQPQHF
TGTGCCAGTACCCCATCCACAGCTTATAGCAATCAGCCCCAGCATTTT
>-|TRBJ2-1|-|TRBV12-5
CASGLNRLYNEQFF
TGTGCTAGTGGTTTGAACAGGCTATACAATGAGCAGTTCTTC
>few|TRBJ2-3|-|TRBV19
CASSALEGITDTQYF
TGTGCCAGTAGCGCCTTAGAGGGTATCACAGATACGCAGTATTTT
>-|TRBJ2-3|TRBD1|TRBV7-3
CASSLRGQADTQYF
TGTGCCAGCAGCTTGAGGGGGCAGGCAGATACGCAGTATTTT
>-|TRBJ1-4|-|TRBV3-1/TRBV3-2
CASSQETGMGEKLFF
TGTGCCAGCAGCCAAGAGACGGGGATGGGTGAAAAACTGTTTTTT
>-|TRBJ2-5|TRBD1|TRBV19
CASSQRQGVIVETQYF
TGTGCCAGTAGTCAACGACAGGGGGTAATCGTAGAGACCCAGTACTTC
>-|TRBJ1-5|TRBD1|TRBV19
CASSMGAGGGNSNQPQHF
TGTGCCAGTAGTATGGGGGCAGGGGGCGGAAATAGCAATCAGCCCCAGCATTTT
>-|TRBJ1-1|TRBD1|TRBV5-1
CASSLGGGAEAFF
TGCGCCAGCAGCTTGGGAGGGGGCGCGGAAGCTTTCTTT
>-|TRBJ1-6|-|TRBV3-1/TRBV3-2
CASSQGTVVYNSPLHF
TGTGCCAGCAGCCAAGGGACAGTAGTCTATAATTCACCCCTCCACTTT
>-|TRBJ1-2|-|TRBV9
CASSVGTSGPNYGYTF
TGTGCCAGCAGCGTAGGGACAAGTGGACCTAACTATGGCTACACCTTC
>-|TRBJ1-1|-|TRBV6-4
CATRVESVNTEAFF
TGTGCCACCCGGGTGGAGTCTGTGAACACTGAAGCTTTCTTT
>-|TRBJ2-1|-|TRBV28
CASSPGHPYNEQFF
TGTGCCAGCAGCCCGGGACACCCTTACAATGAGCAGTTCTTC
>-|TRBJ1-1|-|TRBV9
CASSVGGGEVKTEAFF
TGTGCCAGCAGCGTAGGAGGGGGGGAGGTAAAAACTGAAGCTTTCTTT
>-|TRBJ2-1|-|TRBV28
CASNLPPGGTSYNEQFF
TGTGCCAGCAACCTACCTCCGGGGGGCACCTCCTACAATGAGCAGTTCTTC
>-|TRBJ1-2|TRBD1|TRBV5-1
CASSPVPGQGVDYGYTF
TGCGCCAGCAGCCCCGTCCCGGGACAGGGAGTGGACTATGGCTACACCTTC
>-|TRBJ1-2|-|TRBV13
CASSSQEGYYGYTF
TGTGCCAGCAGCTCCCAGGAGGGCTACTATGGCTACACCTTC
>-|TRBJ2-7|TRBD2|TRBV7-9
CASSLGPDRDYPYEQYF
TGTGCCAGCAGCTTAGGACCGGACCGGGACTACCCCTACGAGCAGTACTTC
>-|TRBJ1-4|-|TRBV9
CASSVADSAGEKLFF
TGTGCCAGCAGCGTAGCTGATTCCGCGGGTGAAAAACTGTTTTTT
>-|TRBJ2-5|TRBD2|TRBV5-4
CASSLVPGGQETQYF
TGTGCCAGCAGCTTGGTGCCGGGGGGCCAAGAGACCCAGTACTTC
>-|TRBJ2-1|-|TRBV6-4
CASSDSQDPNEQFF
TGTGCCAGCAGTGACTCACAGGATCCCAATGAGCAGTTCTTC
>-|TRBJ1-5|-|TRBV4-1
CASSQVAGPLGQPQHF
TGCGCCAGCAGCCAAGTAGCAGGGCCGCTCGGGCAGCCCCAGCATTTT
>once|TRBJ1-4|-|TRBV9
CASSVSGHSRPYEKLFF
TGTGCCAGCAGCGTTTCAGGGCACTCGAGGCCTTATGAAAAACTGTTTTTT
>-|TRBJ2-7|TRBD1|TRBV19
CASTGDRVGEQYF
TGTGCCAGTACCGGGGACAGGGTTGGAGAGCAGTACTTC
>-|TRBJ1-2|-|TRBV6-5
CASSLSGGQGYGYTF
TGTGCCAGCAGTCTGTCCGGGGGGCAGGGCTATGGCTACACCTTC
>once|TRBJ2-2|TRBD1|TRBV5-1
CASSLAPGQGNTGELFF
TGCGCCAGCAGCTTGGCTCCGGGACAGGGGAACACCGGGGAGCTGTTTTTT
>-|TRBJ1-5|-|TRBV27
CASRGVTVNQPQHF
TGTGCCAGCCGCGGAGTGACCGTAAATCAGCCCCAGCATTTT
>once|TRBJ1-5|TRBD1|TRBV7-3
CASSRTGGQPQHF
TGTGCCAGCAGCAGGACAGGGGGTCAGCCCCAGCATTTT
>-|TRBJ2-3|-|TRBV20-1
CSARLSDTQYF
TGCAGTGCTAGGTTGTCTGATACGCAGTATTTT
>once|TRBJ1-5|-|TRBV3-1/TRBV3-2
CASSQMGDQPQHF
TGTGCCAGCAGCCAGATGGGAGATCAGCCCCAGCATTTT
>once|TRBJ1-1|-|TRBV4-1
CASSQDRDKAFF
TGCGCCAGCAGCCAAGATCGGGACAAAGCTTTCTTT
>-|TRBJ2-7|-|TRBV12-3/TRBV12-4
CASSPTEYEQYF
TGTGCCAGCAGCCCTACAGAGTACGAGCAGTACTTC
>-|TRBJ2-2|TRBD2|TRBV5-1
CASSSPPGGAGGPNTGELFF
TGCGCCAGCAGCTCCCCACCGGGGGGAGCGGGGGGCCCAAACACCGGGGAGCTGTTTTTT
>-|TRBJ1-4|-|TRBV11-2
CASSLSTGLLSEKLFF
TGTGCCAGCAGCCTCTCGACAGGTCTACTAAGCGAAAAACTGTTTTTT
>-|TRBJ1-3|-|TRBV5-1
CASSLNAGNTIYF
TGCGCCAGCAGCCTGAACGCGGGAAACACCATATATTTT
>-|TRBJ2-3|-|TRBV6-2/TRBV6-3
CASSSDRPTDTQYF
TGTGCCAGCAGCTCCGACAGGCCAACAGATACGCAGTATTTT
>-|TRBJ2-3|-|TRBV19
CASRGGYSTDTQYF
TGTGCCAGTAGAGGCGGGTACAGCACAGATACGCAGTATTTT
>-|TRBJ1-2|TRBD1|TRBV27
CASSESGGNYGYTF
TGTGCCAGCTCTGAGTCAGGGGGGAACTATGGCTACACCTTC
>-|TRBJ1-1|-|TRBV10-1
CASSKSDNPNTEAFF
TGCGCCAGCAGTAAATCGGACAACCCGAACACTGAAGCTTTCTTT
>-|TRBJ1-5|TRBD1|TRBV5-6
CASSLWDRDFQPQHF
TGTGCCAGCAGCCTCTGGGACAGGGATTTTCAGCCCCAGCATTTT
>-|TRBJ2-1|-|TRBV5-1
CASGRDPSYNEQFF
TGCGCCAGCGGCCGGGATCCCTCCTACAATGAGCAGTTCTTC
>-|TRBJ2-1|-|TRBV18
CASSPDYRSSYNEQFF
TGTGCCAGCTCACCGGACTACAGGAGCTCCTACAATGAGCAGTTCTTC
>-|TRBJ2-1|-|TRBV5-4
CASSLGGASNEQFF
TGTGCCAGCAGCTTGGGTGGGGCCAGCAATGAGCAGTTCTTC
>-|TRBJ1-1|TRBD1|TRBV7-9
CASRRPAGGTEAFF
TGTGCCAGCAGGAGACCAGCAGGGGGCACTGAAGCTTTCTTT
>-|TRBJ1-2|TRBD1|TRBV5-5
CASSEGQGGGYTF
TGTGCCAGCAGCGAGGGACAGGGTGGTGGCTACACCTTC
>-|TRBJ1-2|-|TRBV7-9
CASRREANYGYTF
TGTGCCAGCCGGAGGGAAGCTAACTATGGCTACACCTTC
>few|TRBJ1-5|-|TRBV6-5
CASSYEAQRGPQHF
TGTGCCAGCAGTTATGAGGCCCAACGGGGTCCCCAGCATTTT
>-|TRBJ2-7|TRBD1|TRBV5-5
CASSFATGTGGSYEQYF
TGTGCCAGCAGTTTCGCCACCGGGACAGGGGGCTCCTACGAGCAGTACTTC
>few|TRBJ2-7|-|TRBV29-1
CSALRGTGSHEQYF
TGCAGCGCCTTGAGGGGGACGGGTAGCCACGAGCAGTACTTC
>-|TRBJ2-7|-|TRBV19
CASSIQGGYEQYF
TGTGCCAGTAGTATTCAGGGAGGATACGAGCAGTACTTC
>once|TRBJ2-4|TRBD2|TRBV12-3/TRBV12-4
CASSFRVGGIQYF
TGTGCCAGCAGTTTTCGGGTGGGGGGGATTCAGTACTTC
>-|TRBJ2-5|-|TRBV7-2
CASSSFGDQETQYF
TGTGCCAGCAGCTCCTTCGGGGACCAAGAGACCCAGTACTTC
>-|TRBJ2-1|-|TRBV7-8
CASSLVPGMANEQFF
TGTGCCAGCAGCTTAGTTCCAGGTATGGCCAATGAGCAGTTCTTC